This TCR beta chain is drawn from a study of naive and memory T cell subsets. Study-wide points: Naive repertoires, especially CD8, held a few larger clonotypes, possibly memory cells re-expressing CD45RA.

Cells stained for CD3, CD4, CD8, CD45RA and CD27 were sorted into four subsets. The V gene lost 1 base and the J gene lost 0 bases, with 28 bases spanning the gap. CDR1 and CDR2 (germline): SGHNT, YENEEA. CDR3 size: 22 residues. Regarding this clonotype: Its specificity is not known.

Both TRBC1 and TRBC2 were covered by a beta constant-region primer of two equimolar oligonucleotides. Nested alpha and beta constant-region primers with the SP2 primer drove four PCR rounds on ligated cDNA. TCRdb reprocessed the UMI-ligation and nested PCR reads with MiXCR, giving one entry per CDR3 protein. The table lists about 150,000 distinct CDR3 sequences, 22% of them singletons. The chain links TRBV11-3 to TRBJ1-5; tentatively, D is TRBD1 (6 bases). Sequenced material: naive CD4+ T cells from blood. The sequence came from a human donor in good health. CDR3: CASSLGRLAGDILSHSNQPQHF. The CDR3 DNA reads as TGTGCCAGCAGCTTAGGAAGGTTGGCAGGGGACATACTTTCCCATAGCAATCAGCCCCAGCATTTT. The complete variable domain, with remaining parts taken from reference TRBV11-3 and TRBJ1-5, reads EAGVVQSPRYKIIEKKQPVAFWCNPISGHNTLYWYLQNLGQGPELLIRYENEEAVDDSQLPKDRFSAERLKGVDSTLKIQPAELGDSAVYLCASSLGRLAGDILSHSNQPQHFGDGTRLSIL.